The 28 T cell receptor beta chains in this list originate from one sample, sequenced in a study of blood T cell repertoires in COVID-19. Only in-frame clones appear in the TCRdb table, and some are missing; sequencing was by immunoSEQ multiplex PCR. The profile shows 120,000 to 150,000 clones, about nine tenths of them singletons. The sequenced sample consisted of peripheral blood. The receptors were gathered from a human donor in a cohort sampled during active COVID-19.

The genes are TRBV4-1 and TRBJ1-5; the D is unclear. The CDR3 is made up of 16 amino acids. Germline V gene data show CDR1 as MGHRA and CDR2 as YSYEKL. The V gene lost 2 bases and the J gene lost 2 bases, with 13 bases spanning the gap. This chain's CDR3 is CASSQPASSGNQPQHF. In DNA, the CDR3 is TGCGCCAGCAGCCAACCCGCCAGCAGCGGCAATCAGCCCCAGCATTTT.

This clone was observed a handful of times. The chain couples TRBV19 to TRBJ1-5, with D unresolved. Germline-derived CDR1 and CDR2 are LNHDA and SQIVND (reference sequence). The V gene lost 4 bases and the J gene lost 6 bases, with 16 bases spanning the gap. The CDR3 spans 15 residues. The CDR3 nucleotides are TGTGCCAGTAGTAGTTCGGACTATAGCCTTCAGCCCCAGCATTTT. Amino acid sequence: CASSSSDYSLQPQHF.

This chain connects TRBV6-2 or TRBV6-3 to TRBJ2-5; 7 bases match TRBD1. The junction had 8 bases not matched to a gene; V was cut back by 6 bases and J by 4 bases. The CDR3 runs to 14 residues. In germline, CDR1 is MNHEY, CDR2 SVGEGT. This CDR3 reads CASSRQGMRETQYF. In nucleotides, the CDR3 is TGTGCCAGCAGCAGACAGGGCATGCGAGAGACCCAGTACTTC.

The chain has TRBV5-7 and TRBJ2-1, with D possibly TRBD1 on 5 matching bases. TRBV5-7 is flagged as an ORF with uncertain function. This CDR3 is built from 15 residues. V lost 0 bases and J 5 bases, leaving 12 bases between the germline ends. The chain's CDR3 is CASSLGTLKDNEQFF. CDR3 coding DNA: TGTGCCAGCAGCTTGGGGACATTAAAGGACAATGAGCAGTTCTTC.

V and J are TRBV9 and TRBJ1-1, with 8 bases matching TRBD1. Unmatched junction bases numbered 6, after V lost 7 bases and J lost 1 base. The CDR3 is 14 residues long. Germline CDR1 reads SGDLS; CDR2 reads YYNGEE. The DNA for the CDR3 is TGTGCCAGCGCGCCCGGACAGGGGAACACTGAAGCTTTCTTT. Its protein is CASAPGQGNTEAFF.

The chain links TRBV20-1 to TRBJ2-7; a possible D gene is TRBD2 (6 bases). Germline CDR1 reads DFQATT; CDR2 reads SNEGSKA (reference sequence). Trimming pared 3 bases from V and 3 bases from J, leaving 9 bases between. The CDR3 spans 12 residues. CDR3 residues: CSASVTSYEQYF. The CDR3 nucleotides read TGCAGTGCTAGTGTGACTAGCTACGAGCAGTACTTC.

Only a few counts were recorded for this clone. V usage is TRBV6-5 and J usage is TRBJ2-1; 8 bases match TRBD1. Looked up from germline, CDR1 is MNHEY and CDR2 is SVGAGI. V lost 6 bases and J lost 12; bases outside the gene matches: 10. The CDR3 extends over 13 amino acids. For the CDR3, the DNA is TGTGCCAGCAGCCTCGGACAGGGATCGGGGCAGTTCTTC. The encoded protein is CASSLGQGSGQFF.

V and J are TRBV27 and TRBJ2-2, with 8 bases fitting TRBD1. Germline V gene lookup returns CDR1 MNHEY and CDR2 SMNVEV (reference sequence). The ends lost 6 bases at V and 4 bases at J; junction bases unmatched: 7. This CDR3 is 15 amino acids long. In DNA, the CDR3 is TGTGCCAGCAGAACCCAGGGGGCGCTCACCGGGGAGCTGTTTTTT. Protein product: CASRTQGALTGELFF.

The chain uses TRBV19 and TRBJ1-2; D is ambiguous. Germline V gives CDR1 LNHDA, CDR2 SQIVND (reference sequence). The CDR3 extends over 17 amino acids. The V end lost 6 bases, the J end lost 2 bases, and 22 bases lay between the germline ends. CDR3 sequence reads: CASSIRPKAPGNYGYTF. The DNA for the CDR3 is TGTGCCAGTAGCATCAGACCAAAGGCCCCGGGGAACTATGGCTACACCTTC. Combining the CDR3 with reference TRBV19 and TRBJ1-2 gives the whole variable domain DGGITQSPKYLFRKEGQNVTLSCEQNLNHDAMYWYRQDPGQGLRLIYYSQIVNDFQKGDIAEGYSVSREKKESFPLTVTSAQKNPTAFYLCASSIRPKAPGNYGYTFGSGTRLTVV.

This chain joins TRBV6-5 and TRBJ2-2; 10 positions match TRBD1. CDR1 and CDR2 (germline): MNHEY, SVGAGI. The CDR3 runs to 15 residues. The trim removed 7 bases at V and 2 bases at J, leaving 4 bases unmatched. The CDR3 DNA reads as TGTGCCAGCAAAAGGGACAGGGGAAACACCGGGGAGCTGTTTTTT. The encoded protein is CASKRDRGNTGELFF.

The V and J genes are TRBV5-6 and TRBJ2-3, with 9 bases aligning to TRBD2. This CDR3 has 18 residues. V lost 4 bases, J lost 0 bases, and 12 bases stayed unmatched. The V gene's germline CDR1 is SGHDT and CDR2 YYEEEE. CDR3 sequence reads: CASSPQIAGAFSTDTQYF. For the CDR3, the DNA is TGTGCCAGCAGCCCTCAAATAGCGGGGGCCTTCAGCACAGATACGCAGTATTTT.

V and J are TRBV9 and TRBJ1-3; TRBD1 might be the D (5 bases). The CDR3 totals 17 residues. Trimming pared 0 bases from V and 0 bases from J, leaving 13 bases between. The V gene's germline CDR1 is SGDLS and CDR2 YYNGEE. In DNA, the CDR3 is TGTGCCAGCAGCGTAGTTGATACAGGACGCTCTGGAAACACCATATATTTT. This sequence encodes CASSVVDTGRSGNTIYF. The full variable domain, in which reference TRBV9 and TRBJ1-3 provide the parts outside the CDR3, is DSGVTQTPKHLITATGQRVTLRCSPRSGDLSVYWYQQSLDQGLQFLIQYYNGEERAKGNILERFSAQQFPDLHSELNLSSLELGDSALYFCASSVVDTGRSGNTIYFGEGSWLTVV.

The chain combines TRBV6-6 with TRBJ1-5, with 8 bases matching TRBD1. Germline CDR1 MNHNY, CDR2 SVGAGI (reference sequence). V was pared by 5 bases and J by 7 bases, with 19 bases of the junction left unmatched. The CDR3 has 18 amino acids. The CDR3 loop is CASSLSRTGTFVGQPQHF. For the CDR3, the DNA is TGTGCCAGCAGTCTGAGTAGGACAGGGACATTCGTGGGCCAGCCCCAGCATTTT.

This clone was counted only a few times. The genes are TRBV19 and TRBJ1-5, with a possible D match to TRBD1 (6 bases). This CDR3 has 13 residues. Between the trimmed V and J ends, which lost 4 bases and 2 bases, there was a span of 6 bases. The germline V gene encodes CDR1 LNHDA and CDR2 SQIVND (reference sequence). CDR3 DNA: TGTGCCAGTAGTACAGGGGGCAATCAGCCCCAGCATTTT. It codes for CASSTGGNQPQHF.

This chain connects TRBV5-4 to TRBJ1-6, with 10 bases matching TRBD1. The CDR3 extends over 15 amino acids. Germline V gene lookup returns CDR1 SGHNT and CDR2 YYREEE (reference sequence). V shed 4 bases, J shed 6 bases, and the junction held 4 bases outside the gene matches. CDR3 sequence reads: CASSVRQGANSPLHF. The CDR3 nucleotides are TGTGCCAGCAGCGTACGACAGGGGGCTAATTCACCCCTCCACTTT.

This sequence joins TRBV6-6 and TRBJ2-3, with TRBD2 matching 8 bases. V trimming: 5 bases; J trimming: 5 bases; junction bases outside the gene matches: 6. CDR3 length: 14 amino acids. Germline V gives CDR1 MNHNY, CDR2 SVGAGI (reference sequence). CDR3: CASSGGGGLDTQYF. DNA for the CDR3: TGTGCCAGCAGTGGTGGCGGGGGGTTAGATACGCAGTATTTT.

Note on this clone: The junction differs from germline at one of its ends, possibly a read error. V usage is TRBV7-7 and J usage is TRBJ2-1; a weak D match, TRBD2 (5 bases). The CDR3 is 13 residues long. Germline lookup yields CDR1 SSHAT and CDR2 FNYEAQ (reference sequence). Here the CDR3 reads CASSQQLDNEQFF. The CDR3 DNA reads TGTGCTAGCAGCCAACAACTAGACAATGAGCAGTTCTTC.

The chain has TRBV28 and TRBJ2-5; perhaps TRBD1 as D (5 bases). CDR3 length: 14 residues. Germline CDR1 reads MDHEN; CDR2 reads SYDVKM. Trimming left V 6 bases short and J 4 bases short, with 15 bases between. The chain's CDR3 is CASRETGELETQYF. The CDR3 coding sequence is TGTGCCAGCAGGGAAACAGGCGAGTTAGAGACCCAGTACTTC.

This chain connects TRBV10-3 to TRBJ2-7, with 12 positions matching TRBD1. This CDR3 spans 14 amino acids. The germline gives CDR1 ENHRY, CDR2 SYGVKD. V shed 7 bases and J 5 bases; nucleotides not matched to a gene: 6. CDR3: CAIKGQGAANEQYF. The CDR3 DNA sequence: TGTGCCATCAAGGGACAGGGGGCAGCCAACGAGCAGTACTTC.

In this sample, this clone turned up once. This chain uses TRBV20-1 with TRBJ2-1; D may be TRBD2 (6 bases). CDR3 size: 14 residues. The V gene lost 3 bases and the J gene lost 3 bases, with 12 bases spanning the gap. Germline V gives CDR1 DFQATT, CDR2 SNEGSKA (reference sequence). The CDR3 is CSASGGKDYNEQFF. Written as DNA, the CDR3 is TGCAGTGCTAGTGGCGGGAAGGACTACAATGAGCAGTTCTTC.

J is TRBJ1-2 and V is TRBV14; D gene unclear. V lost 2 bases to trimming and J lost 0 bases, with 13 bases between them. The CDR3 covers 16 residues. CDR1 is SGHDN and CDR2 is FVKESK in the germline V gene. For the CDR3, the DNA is TGTGCCAGCAGCCAAATTACAACCGGGGCTAACTATGGCTACACCTTC. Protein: CASSQITTGANYGYTF.

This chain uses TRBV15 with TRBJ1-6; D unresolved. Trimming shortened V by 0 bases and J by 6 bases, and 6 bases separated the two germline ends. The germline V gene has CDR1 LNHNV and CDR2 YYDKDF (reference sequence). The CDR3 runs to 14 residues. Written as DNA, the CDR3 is TGTGCCACCAGCAGAGAGGCCACTAATTCACCCCTCCACTTT. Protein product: CATSREATNSPLHF. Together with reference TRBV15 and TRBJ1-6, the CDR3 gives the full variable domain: DAMVIQNPRYQVTQFGKPVTLSCSQTLNHNVMYWYQQKSSQAPKLLFHYYDKDFNNEADTPDNFQSRRPNTSFCFLDIRSPGLGDTAMYLCATSREATNSPLHFGNGTRLTVT.

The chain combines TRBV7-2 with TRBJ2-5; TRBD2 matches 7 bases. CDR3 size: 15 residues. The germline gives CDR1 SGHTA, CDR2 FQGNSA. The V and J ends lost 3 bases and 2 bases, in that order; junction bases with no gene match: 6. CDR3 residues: CASSFQRDPQETQYF. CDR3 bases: TGTGCCAGCAGCTTCCAGCGGGACCCACAAGAGACCCAGTACTTC. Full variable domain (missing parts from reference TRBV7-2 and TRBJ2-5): GAGVSQSPSNKVTEKGKDVELRCDPISGHTALYWYRQSLGQGLEFLIYFQGNSAPDKSGLPSDRFSAERTGGSVSTLTIQRTQQEDSAVYLCASSFQRDPQETQYFGPGTRLLVL.

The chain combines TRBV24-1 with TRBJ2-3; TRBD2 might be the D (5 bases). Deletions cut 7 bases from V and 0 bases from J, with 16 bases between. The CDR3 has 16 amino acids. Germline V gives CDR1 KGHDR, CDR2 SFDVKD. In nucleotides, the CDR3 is TGTGCCACCAGGTACCCGGGGAGCATGAGCACAGATACGCAGTATTTT. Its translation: CATRYPGSMSTDTQYF.

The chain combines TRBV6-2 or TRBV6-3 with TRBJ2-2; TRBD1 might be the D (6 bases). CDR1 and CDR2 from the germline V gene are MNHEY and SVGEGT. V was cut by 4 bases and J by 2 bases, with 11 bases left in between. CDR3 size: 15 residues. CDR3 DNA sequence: TGTGCCAGCAGTTTACAGGGACGAAACACCGGGGAGCTGTTTTTT. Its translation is CASSLQGRNTGELFF.

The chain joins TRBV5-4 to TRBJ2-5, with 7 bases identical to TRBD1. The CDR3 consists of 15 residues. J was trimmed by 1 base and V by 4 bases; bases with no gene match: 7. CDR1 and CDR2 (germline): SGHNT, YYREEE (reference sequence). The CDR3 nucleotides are TGTGCCAGCAGCGCCCGAGACAGGGCCCAAGAGACCCAGTACTTC. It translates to CASSARDRAQETQYF.

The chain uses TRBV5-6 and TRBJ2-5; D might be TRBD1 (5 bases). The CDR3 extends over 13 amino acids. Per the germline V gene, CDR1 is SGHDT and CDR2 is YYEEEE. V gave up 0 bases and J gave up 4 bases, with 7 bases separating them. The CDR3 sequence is CASSLAGPETQYF. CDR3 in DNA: TGTGCCAGCAGCTTGGCAGGGCCAGAGACCCAGTACTTC. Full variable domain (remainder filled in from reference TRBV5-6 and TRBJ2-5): DAGVTQSPTHLIKTRGQQVTLRCSPKSGHDTVSWYQQALGQGPQFIFQYYEEEERQRGNFPDRFSGHQFPNYSSELNVNALLLGDSALYLCASSLAGPETQYFGPGTRLLVL.

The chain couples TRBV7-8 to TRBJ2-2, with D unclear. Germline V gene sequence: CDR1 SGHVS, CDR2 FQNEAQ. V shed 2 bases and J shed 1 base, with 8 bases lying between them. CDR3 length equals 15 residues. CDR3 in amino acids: CASSLNTWNTGELFF. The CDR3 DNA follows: TGTGCCAGCAGCTTAAACACCTGGAACACCGGGGAGCTGTTTTTT.